Shown below are 12 T cell receptor beta chains from a single sample sequenced in a study of human T cells and chemical hapten exposure. TCRdb fed the RACE reads into MiXCR, producing one record per CDR3 protein. Among 97,000 or so distinct CDR3 sequences, 27% were seen once, and the ten largest hold 10%. Regarding time point: patch test 3, about 24 weeks after DPC sensitization. Treatment given: therapeutic diphenylcyclopropenone sensitization with weekly scalp DPC. The sequences come from whole blood, collected in connection with sensitization to the hapten diphenylcyclopropenone (DPC). Receptors were obtained from a man aged 40-55 years with alopecia areata. Some clones in this sample may be carry-over from other donors' samples.

The V gene is TRBV6-6, the J gene TRBJ1-1; 8 bases line up with TRBD1. The V gene end was trimmed by 1 base and the J gene end by 1 base; junction bases not matched to a gene: 5. This CDR3 is 16 amino acids long. Germline CDR1 MNHNY, CDR2 SVGAGI (reference sequence). DNA of the CDR3: TGTGCCAGCAGTTACTGGACAGGGTACAAGAACACTGAAGCTTTCTTT. As protein: CASSYWTGYKNTEAFF.

V and J are TRBV6-5 and TRBJ2-7; TRBD2 agrees at 7 bases. The trim removed 0 bases at V and 2 bases at J, leaving 13 bases unmatched. The germline gives CDR1 MNHEY, CDR2 SVGAGI. The CDR3 runs 18 residues. CDR3 protein: CASSYSKVGGFVPYEQYF. DNA for the CDR3: TGTGCCAGCAGTTACTCGAAGGTCGGGGGGTTTGTTCCCTACGAGCAGTACTTC.

The chain employs TRBV12-3 or TRBV12-4 and TRBJ1-5; the D gene is possibly TRBD1 (6 bases). V was trimmed by 7 bases and J by 3 bases, leaving 7 bases between them. CDR3 length: 12 amino acids. In DNA form, the CDR3 reads TGTGCCAGCAACAGGGACAATCAGCCCCAGCATTTT. It codes for CASNRDNQPQHF.

This chain connects TRBV29-1 to TRBJ1-1; TRBD1 might be the D (6 bases). V lost 7 bases and J lost 0, with 12 bases in between. CDR1 and CDR2 from the germline V gene are SQVTM and ANQGSEA. The CDR3 runs 13 residues. This CDR3 reads CSDTTGMNTEAFF. The CDR3 DNA follows: TGCAGCGATACAACAGGGATGAACACTGAAGCTTTCTTT.

The chain employs TRBV7-8 and TRBJ2-1; 11 nucleotides agree with TRBD2. Germline V CDR1 and CDR2: SGHVS, FQNEAQ. This CDR3 region has 15 residues. The V segment lost 3 bases and the J segment 8 bases; nucleotides outside the gene matches: 6. CDR3 DNA sequence: TGTGCCAGCAGCTTTACTAGCGGGAGTAGGGATGAGCAGTTCTTC. It is translated as CASSFTSGSRDEQFF.

This clonotype was found a few times. The rearrangement joins TRBV7-2 to TRBJ2-5, with D perhaps matching TRBD2 (6 bases). Germline CDR1 and CDR2: SGHTA and FQGNSA. The CDR3 totals 16 residues. The V and J ends lost 5 bases and 4 bases respectively, with 20 bases between them. This CDR3 is CASSPGDLRRGETQYF. CDR3 DNA sequence: TGTGCCAGCAGCCCTGGGGACTTGAGGAGGGGAGAGACCCAGTACTTC. Based on the CDR3 plus reference TRBV7-2 and TRBJ2-5, the full variable domain is GAGVSQSPSNKVTEKGKDVELRCDPISGHTALYWYRQSLGQGLEFLIYFQGNSAPDKSGLPSDRFSAERTGGSVSTLTIQRTQQEDSAVYLCASSPGDLRRGETQYFGPGTRLLVL.

V usage is TRBV20-1 and J usage is TRBJ1-1, with D unclear. CDR3 length: 10 residues. V shed 8 bases and J shed 3 bases, with 7 bases lying between them. CDR1 DFQATT and CDR2 SNEGSKA come from the germline V gene (reference sequence). CDR3 amino acids: CSPLDTEAFF. The CDR3 DNA reads TGCAGTCCCTTGGACACTGAAGCTTTCTTT.

In this sample, this clonotype turned up a few times. The chain has TRBV28 and TRBJ1-5, with D perhaps matching TRBD1 (5 bases). V was pared by 5 bases and J by 3 bases, with 14 bases between. Germline-derived CDR1 and CDR2 are MDHEN and SYDVKM. The CDR3 is made up of 15 amino acids. The CDR3 reads CASSRRQGFNQPQHF. The CDR3 nucleotides are TGTGCCAGCAGTCGCCGGCAGGGTTTCAATCAGCCCCAGCATTTT. Based on the CDR3 plus reference TRBV28 and TRBJ1-5, the full variable domain is DVKVTQSSRYLVKRTGEKVFLECVQDMDHENMFWYRQDPGLGLRLIYFSYDVKMKEKGDIPEGYSVSREKKERFSLILESASTNQTSMYLCASSRRQGFNQPQHFGDGTRLSIL.

The chain has TRBV27 and TRBJ2-3; TRBD2 matches at 14 bases. The germline V gene has CDR1 MNHEY and CDR2 SMNVEV (reference sequence). The CDR3 spans 18 residues. V trimming: 5 bases; J trimming: 4 bases; junction bases outside the gene matches: 11. The CDR3 DNA is TGTGCCAGCAGTCCCCGACTAGCGGGAGGGTTAACGGCAGATACGCAGTATTTT. Residues: CASSPRLAGGLTADTQYF.

The V gene is TRBV24-1, the J gene TRBJ2-1; 9 bases map to TRBD1. This CDR3 spans 16 amino acids. Germline lookup yields CDR1 KGHDR and CDR2 SFDVKD. With V trimmed by 4 bases and J by 2 bases, 5 bases remained unmatched. The CDR3 bases are TGTGCCACCAGTGAAGACAGGGGGTGGGCCTACAATGAGCAGTTCTTC. It specifies CATSEDRGWAYNEQFF.

This clonotype showed up just a few times. V gene TRBV5-1 combines with J gene TRBJ1-1; D uncertain. The CDR3 spans 13 residues. The germline V and J ends were trimmed by 0 bases and 4 bases, with 7 bases remaining between them. CDR1 SGHRS and CDR2 YFSETQ come from the germline V gene. CDR3 nucleotides: TGCGCCAGCAGCTTGGCGGTAGGCACTGAAGCTTTCTTT. Its translation: CASSLAVGTEAFF.

This CDR3 reads CSVGESGANVLTF. CDR3 bases: TGCAGCGTTGGGGAGTCTGGGGCCAACGTCCTGACTTTC. The V gene is TRBV29-1, the J gene TRBJ2-6; D perhaps matches TRBD2 (5 bases). V dropped 4 bases and J dropped 1 base, with 5 bases sitting between them. This CDR3 comprises 13 residues. Germline CDR1 reads SQVTM; CDR2 reads ANQGSEA. Full variable domain (rest looked up from reference TRBV29-1 and TRBJ2-6): SAVISQKPSRDICQRGTSLTIQCQVDSQVTMMFWYRQQPGQSLTLIATANQGSEATYESGFVIDKFPISRPNLTFSTLTVSNMSPEDSSIYLCSVGESGANVLTFGAGSRLTVL.